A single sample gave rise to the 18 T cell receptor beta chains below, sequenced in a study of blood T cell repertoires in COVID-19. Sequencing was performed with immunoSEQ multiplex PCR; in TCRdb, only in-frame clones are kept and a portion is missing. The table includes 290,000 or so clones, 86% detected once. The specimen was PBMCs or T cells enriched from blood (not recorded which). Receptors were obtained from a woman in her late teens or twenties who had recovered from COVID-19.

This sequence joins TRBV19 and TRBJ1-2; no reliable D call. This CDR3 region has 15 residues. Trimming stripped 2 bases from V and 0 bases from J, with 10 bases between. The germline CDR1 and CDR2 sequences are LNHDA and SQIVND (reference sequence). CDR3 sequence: CASSILGEPNYGYTF. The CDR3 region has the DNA TGTGCCAGTAGTATACTTGGGGAGCCTAACTATGGCTACACCTTC.

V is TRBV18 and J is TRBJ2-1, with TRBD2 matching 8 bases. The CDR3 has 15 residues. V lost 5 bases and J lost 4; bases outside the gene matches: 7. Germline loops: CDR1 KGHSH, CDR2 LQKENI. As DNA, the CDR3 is TGTGCCAGCTCAAACGAGGTAGCGGGGTACAATGAGCAGTTCTTC. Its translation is CASSNEVAGYNEQFF.

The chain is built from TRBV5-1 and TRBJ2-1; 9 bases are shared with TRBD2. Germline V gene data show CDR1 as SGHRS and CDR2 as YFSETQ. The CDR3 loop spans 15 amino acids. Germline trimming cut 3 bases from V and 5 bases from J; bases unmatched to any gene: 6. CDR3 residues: CASSYSGSRDNEQFF. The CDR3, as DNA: TGCGCCAGCAGCTATAGCGGGAGTCGTGACAATGAGCAGTTCTTC.

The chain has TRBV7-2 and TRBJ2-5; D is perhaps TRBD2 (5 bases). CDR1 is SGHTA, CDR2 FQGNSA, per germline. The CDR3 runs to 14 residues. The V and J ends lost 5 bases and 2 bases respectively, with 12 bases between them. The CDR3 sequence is CASSTAENQETQYF. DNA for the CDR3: TGTGCCAGCAGCACAGCGGAGAATCAAGAGACCCAGTACTTC.

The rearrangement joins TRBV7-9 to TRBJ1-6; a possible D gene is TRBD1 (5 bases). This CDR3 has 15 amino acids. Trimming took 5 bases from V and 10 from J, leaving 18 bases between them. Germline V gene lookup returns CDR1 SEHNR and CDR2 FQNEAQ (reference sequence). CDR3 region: CASSPWGVETSPLHF. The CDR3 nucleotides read TGTGCCAGCAGCCCGTGGGGGGTTGAGACCTCACCCCTCCACTTT. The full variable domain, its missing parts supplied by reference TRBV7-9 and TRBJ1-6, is DTGVSQNPRHKITKRGQNVTFRCDPISEHNRLYWYRQTLGQGPEFLTYFQNEAQLEKSRLLSDRFSAERPKGSFSTLEIQRTEQGDSAMYLCASSPWGVETSPLHFGNGTRLTVT.

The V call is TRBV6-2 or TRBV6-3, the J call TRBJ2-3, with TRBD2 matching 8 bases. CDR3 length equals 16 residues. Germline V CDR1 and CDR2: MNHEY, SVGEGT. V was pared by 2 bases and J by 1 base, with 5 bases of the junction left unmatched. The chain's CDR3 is CASSYLAGGGTDTQYF. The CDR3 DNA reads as TGTGCCAGCAGTTACCTTGCGGGGGGCGGCACAGATACGCAGTATTTT.

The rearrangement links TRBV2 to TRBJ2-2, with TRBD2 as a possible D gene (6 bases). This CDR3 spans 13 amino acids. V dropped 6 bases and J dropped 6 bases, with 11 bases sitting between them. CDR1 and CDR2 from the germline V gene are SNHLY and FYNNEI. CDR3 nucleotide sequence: TGTGCCAGCAGCACGGGGGAGGCCGGGGAGCTGTTTTTT. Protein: CASSTGEAGELFF.

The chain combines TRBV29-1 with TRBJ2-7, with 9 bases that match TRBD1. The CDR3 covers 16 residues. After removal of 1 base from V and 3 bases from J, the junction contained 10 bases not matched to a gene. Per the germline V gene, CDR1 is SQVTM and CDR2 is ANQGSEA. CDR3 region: CSVEGIIGTGNYEQYF. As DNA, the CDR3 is TGCAGCGTTGAAGGTATAATAGGGACAGGGAACTACGAGCAGTACTTC.

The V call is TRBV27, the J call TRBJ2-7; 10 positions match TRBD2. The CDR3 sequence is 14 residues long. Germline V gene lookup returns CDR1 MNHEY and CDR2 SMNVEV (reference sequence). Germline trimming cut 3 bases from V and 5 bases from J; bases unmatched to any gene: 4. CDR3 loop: CASSLTSGFNEQYF. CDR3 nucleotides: TGTGCCAGCAGTTTGACTAGCGGGTTCAACGAGCAGTACTTC.

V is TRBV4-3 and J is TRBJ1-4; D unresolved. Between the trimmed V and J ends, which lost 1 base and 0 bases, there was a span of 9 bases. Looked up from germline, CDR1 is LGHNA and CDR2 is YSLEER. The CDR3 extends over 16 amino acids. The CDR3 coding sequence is TGCGCCAGCAGCCAAGTGCGGAGTTCAACTAATGAAAAACTGTTTTTT. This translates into CASSQVRSSTNEKLFF.

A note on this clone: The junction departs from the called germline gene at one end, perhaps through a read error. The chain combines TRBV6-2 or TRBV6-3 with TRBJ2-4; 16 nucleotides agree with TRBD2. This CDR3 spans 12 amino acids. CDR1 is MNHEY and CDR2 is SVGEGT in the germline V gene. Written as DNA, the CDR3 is TGTGCCAGCAGTGGGACTAGCGGGAGGGCTGACTTC. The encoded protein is CASSGTSGRADF.

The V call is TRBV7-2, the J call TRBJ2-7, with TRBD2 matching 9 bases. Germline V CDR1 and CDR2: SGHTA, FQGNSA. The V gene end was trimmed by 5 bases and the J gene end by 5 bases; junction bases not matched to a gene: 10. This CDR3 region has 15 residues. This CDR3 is CASSQTGRGGHEQYF. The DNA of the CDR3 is TGTGCCAGCAGCCAGACCGGGCGGGGGGGCCACGAGCAGTACTTC.

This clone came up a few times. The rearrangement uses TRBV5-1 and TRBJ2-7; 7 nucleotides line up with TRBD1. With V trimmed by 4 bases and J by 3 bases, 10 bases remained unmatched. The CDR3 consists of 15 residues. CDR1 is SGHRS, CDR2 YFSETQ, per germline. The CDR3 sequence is CASSATGDPLYEQYF. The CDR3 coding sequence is TGCGCCAGCAGCGCAACAGGGGATCCCCTCTACGAGCAGTACTTC.

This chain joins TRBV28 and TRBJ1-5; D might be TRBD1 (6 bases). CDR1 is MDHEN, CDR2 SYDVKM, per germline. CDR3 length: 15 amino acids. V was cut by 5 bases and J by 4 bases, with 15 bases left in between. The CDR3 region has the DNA TGTGCCAGCAGTCCCGGGACATCGGTAAATCAGCCCCAGCATTTT. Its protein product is CASSPGTSVNQPQHF. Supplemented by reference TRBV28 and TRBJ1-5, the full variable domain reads DVKVTQSSRYLVKRTGEKVFLECVQDMDHENMFWYRQDPGLGLRLIYFSYDVKMKEKGDIPEGYSVSREKKERFSLILESASTNQTSMYLCASSPGTSVNQPQHFGDGTRLSIL.

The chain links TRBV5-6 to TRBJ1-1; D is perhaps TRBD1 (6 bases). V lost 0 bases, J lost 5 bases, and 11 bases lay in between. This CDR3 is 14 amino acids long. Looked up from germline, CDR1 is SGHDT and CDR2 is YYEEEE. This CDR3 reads CASSLVGGRTEAFF. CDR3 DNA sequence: TGTGCCAGCAGCTTGGTCGGGGGGCGGACTGAAGCTTTCTTT.

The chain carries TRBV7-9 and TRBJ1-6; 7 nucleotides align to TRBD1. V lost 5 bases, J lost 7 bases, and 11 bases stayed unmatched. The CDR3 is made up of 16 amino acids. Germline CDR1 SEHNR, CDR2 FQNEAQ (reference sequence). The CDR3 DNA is TGTGCCAGCAGCCCAACAGGGGACTTGGTAAATTCACCCCTCCACTTT. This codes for CASSPTGDLVNSPLHF.

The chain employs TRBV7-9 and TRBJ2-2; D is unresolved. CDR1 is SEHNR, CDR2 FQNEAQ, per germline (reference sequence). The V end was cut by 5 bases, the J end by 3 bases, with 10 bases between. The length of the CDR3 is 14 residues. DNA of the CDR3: TGTGCCAGCAGCACCCAGGCAGACACCGGGGAGCTGTTTTTT. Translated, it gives CASSTQADTGELFF.

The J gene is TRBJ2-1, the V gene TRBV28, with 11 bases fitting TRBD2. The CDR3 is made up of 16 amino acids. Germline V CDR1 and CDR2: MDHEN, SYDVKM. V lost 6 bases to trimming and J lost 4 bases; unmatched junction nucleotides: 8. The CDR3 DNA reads TGTGCCAGCAGACCACCGGGACTAGCGGATTACAATGAGCAGTTCTTC. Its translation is CASRPPGLADYNEQFF.